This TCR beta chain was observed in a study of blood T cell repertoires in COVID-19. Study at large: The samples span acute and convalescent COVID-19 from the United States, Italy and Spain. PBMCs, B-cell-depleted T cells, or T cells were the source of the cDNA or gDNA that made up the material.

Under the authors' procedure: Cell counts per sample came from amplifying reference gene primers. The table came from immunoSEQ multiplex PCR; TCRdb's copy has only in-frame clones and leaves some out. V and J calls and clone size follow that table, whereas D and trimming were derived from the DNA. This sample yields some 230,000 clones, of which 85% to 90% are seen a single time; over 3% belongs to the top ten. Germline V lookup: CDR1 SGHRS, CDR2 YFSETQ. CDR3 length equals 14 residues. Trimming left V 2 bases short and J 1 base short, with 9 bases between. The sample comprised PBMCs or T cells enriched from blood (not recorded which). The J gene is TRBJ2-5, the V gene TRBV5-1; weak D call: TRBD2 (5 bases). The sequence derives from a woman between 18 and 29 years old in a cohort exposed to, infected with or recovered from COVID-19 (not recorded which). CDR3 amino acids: CASSFYSGQETQYF. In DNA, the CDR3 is TGCGCCAGCAGCTTTTACAGCGGCCAAGAGACCCAGTACTTC.